One sample yielded the 16 T cell receptor beta chains listed below, sequenced in a study of CD8 T cells in Susac syndrome. Reverse transcription used about 0.5 to 1 ug RNA and random hexamers. Each CDR3 protein gets one entry after TCRdb re-called the immunoSEQ multiplex PCR reads with MiXCR. The repertoire has approximately 300,000 distinct CDR3 sequences, about 91% of them found once; the top ten carry less than 0.2%. Source material: CD8+ T cells from PBMCs. All receptors come from a human donor with multiple sclerosis.

The rearrangement joins TRBV7-9 to TRBJ1-1; the D is unclear. V was cut by 1 base and J by 8 bases, with 14 bases left in between. The CDR3 length is 14 residues. The V gene's germline CDR1 is SEHNR and CDR2 FQNEAQ (reference sequence). For the CDR3, the DNA is TGTGCCAGCAGCTTAGGACTACGATGGCGGGAAGCTTTCTTT. Translation gives CASSLGLRWREAFF.

V is TRBV12-3 or TRBV12-4 and J is TRBJ1-5; a possible D gene is TRBD1 (6 bases). The CDR3 has 14 amino acids. V shed 6 bases and J shed 6 bases, with 15 bases lying between them. The CDR3 nucleotides read TGTGCCAGCAGCACGCGGGGGGGGCGTCAGCCCCAGCATTTT. Translating it yields CASSTRGGRQPQHF.

Details on this clonotype: No DNA is shown, since the ends of the CDR3 on it are uncertain; the CDR3 is the one TCRdb lists. This chain connects TRBV29-1 to TRBJ2-5; the DNA was not used to check the table's D call, TRBD2. The CDR3 totals 21 residues, both ends included. CDR1 SQVTM and CDR2 ANQGSEA come from the germline V gene. The chain's CDR3 is CRLVGGNIQETQYFVVETQYF.

This clonotype was seen more than once but under ten times. The rearrangement links TRBV12-3 or TRBV12-4 to TRBJ2-7; D remains unclear. There are 13 residues in the CDR3. V lost 5 bases, J lost 1 base, and 9 bases lay in between. The CDR3 region has the DNA TGTGCCAGCAGTCCCGGGTTTTCCTACGAGCAGTACTTC. It translates to CASSPGFSYEQYF.

The chain combines TRBV30 with TRBJ1-1, with D hard to call. The CDR3 has 12 residues. Germline values: CDR1 GTSNPN, CDR2 SVGIG (reference sequence). V lost 5 bases to trimming and J lost 0 bases, with 7 bases between them. CDR3 region: CAWGPMNTEAFF. DNA for the CDR3: TGTGCCTGGGGACCTATGAACACTGAAGCTTTCTTT.

J is TRBJ2-1 and V is TRBV20-1; the D is unclear. The CDR3 extends over 11 amino acids. Trimming removed 4 bases at V and 4 bases at J, with 5 bases between. CDR1 is DFQATT and CDR2 is SNEGSKA in the germline V gene (reference sequence). In DNA, the CDR3 is TGCAGTGCTACTAGATACAATGAGCAGTTCTTC. Amino acid sequence: CSATRYNEQFF.

The chain links TRBV28 to TRBJ2-1; 10 positions match TRBD1. This CDR3 is built from 17 residues. The germline CDR1 and CDR2 sequences are MDHEN and SYDVKM. J was trimmed by 4 bases and V by 6 bases; bases with no gene match: 12. The CDR3: CASSPGTGDPKYNEQFF. In nucleotides, the CDR3 is TGTGCCAGCAGCCCCGGGACAGGGGATCCGAAGTACAATGAGCAGTTCTTC. Together with reference TRBV28 and TRBJ2-1, the CDR3 gives the full variable domain: DVKVTQSSRYLVKRTGEKVFLECVQDMDHENMFWYRQDPGLGLRLIYFSYDVKMKEKGDIPEGYSVSREKKERFSLILESASTNQTSMYLCASSPGTGDPKYNEQFFGPGTRLTVL.

The V call is TRBV6-2 or TRBV6-3, the J call TRBJ2-1; perhaps TRBD2 as D (7 bases). Germline CDR1 is MNHEY and CDR2 is SVGEGT. V gave up 5 bases and J gave up 9 bases, with 26 bases separating them. The CDR3 runs 17 residues. CDR3 nucleotide sequence: TGTGCCAGCAGTCAAAGGGGGGGGAGGACGTTTCAGGCTGAGCAGTTCTTC. Residues: CASSQRGGRTFQAEQFF.

Only one count was recorded for this clonotype. The chain couples TRBV20-1 to TRBJ1-5, with D uncertain. This CDR3 is 11 amino acids long. Trimming pared 3 bases from V and 6 bases from J, leaving 6 bases between. Germline values: CDR1 DFQATT, CDR2 SNEGSKA (reference sequence). CDR3 loop: CSASRGQPQHF. The CDR3 DNA follows: TGCAGTGCTAGTAGAGGTCAGCCCCAGCATTTT.

This clonotype was detected a few times. V gene TRBV6-1 combines with J gene TRBJ1-1; D uncertain. The V end was cut by 5 bases, the J end by 0 bases, with 10 bases between. Germline loops: CDR1 MNHNS, CDR2 SASEGT. This CDR3 contains 14 residues. CDR3 sequence: CASSSGRLNTEAFF. CDR3 in DNA: TGTGCCAGCAGTTCCGGACGGCTGAACACTGAAGCTTTCTTT.

The chain couples TRBV29-1 to TRBJ2-3; D remains ambiguous. The CDR3 covers 14 residues. Germline CDR1 and CDR2: SQVTM and ANQGSEA. The V end lost 4 bases, the J end lost 0 bases, and 11 bases lay between the germline ends. CDR3 sequence reads: CSVGISLSTDTQYF. For the CDR3, the DNA is TGCAGCGTTGGAATTAGCCTAAGCACAGATACGCAGTATTTT.

CDR3 bases: TGTGCCAGCAGCACCGGGACCCACGTCTCACCCCTCCACTTT. Protein product: CASSTGTHVSPLHF. The V call is TRBV25-1, the J call TRBJ1-6; tentatively, D is TRBD1 (5 bases). This CDR3 is 14 amino acids long. The V end was cut by 6 bases, the J end by 10 bases, with 16 bases between. Looked up from germline, CDR1 is MGHDK and CDR2 is SYGVNS. The full variable domain, in which reference TRBV25-1 and TRBJ1-6 provide the parts outside the CDR3, is EADIYQTPRYLVIGTGKKITLECSQTMGHDKMYWYQQDPGMELHLIHYSYGVNSTEKGDLSSESTVSRIRTEHFPLTLESARPSHTSQYLCASSTGTHVSPLHFGNGTRLTVT.

V usage is TRBV6-6 and J usage is TRBJ2-1, with 7 bases that match TRBD2. The CDR3 runs 15 residues. The V gene's germline CDR1 is MNHNY and CDR2 SVGAGI (reference sequence). The J segment lost 6 bases and the V segment lost 0 bases, leaving 5 bases of the junction unmatched. The CDR3 nucleotides read TGTGCCAGCAGTTACTCCCAACTAGCGTCCAATGAGCAGTTCTTC. Translating it yields CASSYSQLASNEQFF.

In its sample, this clonotype was seen once. The chain combines TRBV25-1 with TRBJ2-3; perhaps D is TRBD1 or TRBD2 (5 bases each). This CDR3 is built from 20 residues. V was shortened by 0 bases and J by 4 bases, with 26 bases between the two germline ends. CDR1 is MGHDK and CDR2 is SYGVNS in the germline V gene. The CDR3 DNA follows: TGTGCCAGCAGTGAATACGGGGCTCTTTTAGAGGGATTAGGGGCAGATACGCAGTATTTT. This encodes CASSEYGALLEGLGADTQYF.

The chain is built from TRBV25-1 and TRBJ2-3, with 9 bases matching TRBD1. The CDR3 spans 17 residues. The germline CDR1 and CDR2 sequences are MGHDK and SYGVNS. The V gene end was trimmed by 6 bases and the J gene end by 0 bases; junction bases not matched to a gene: 10. The CDR3 DNA sequence: TGTGCCAGCAGGACCCTCCCTGGACAGGGGAGCACAGATACGCAGTATTTT. Protein: CASRTLPGQGSTDTQYF.

The gene calls are TRBV23-1 and TRBJ2-2; 7 bases align to TRBD1. TRBV23-1 qualifies as an ORF whose function is uncertain. This CDR3 spans 15 amino acids. The V segment lost 7 bases and the J segment 1 base; nucleotides outside the gene matches: 6. The CDR3 coding sequence is TGCGCCAGCACCCGAAGGGGGCGGAACACCGGGGAGCTGTTTTTT. Its translation is CASTRRGRNTGELFF.